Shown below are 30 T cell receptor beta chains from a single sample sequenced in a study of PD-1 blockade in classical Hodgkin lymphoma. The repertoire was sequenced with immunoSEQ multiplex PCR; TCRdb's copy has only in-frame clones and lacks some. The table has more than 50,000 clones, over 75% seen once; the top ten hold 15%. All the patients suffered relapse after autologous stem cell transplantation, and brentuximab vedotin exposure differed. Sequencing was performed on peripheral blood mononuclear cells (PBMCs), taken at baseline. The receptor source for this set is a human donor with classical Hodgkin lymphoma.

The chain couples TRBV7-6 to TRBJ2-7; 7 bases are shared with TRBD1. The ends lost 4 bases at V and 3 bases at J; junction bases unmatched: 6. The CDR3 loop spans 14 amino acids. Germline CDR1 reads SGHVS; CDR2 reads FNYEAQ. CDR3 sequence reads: CASSSWDRNYEQYF. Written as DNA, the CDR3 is TGTGCCAGCAGCTCATGGGACAGAAACTACGAGCAGTACTTC.

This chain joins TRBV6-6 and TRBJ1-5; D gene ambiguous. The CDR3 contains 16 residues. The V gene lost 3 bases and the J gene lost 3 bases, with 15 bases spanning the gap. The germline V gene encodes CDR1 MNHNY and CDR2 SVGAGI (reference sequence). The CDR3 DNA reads TGTGCCAGCAGTTATGGGGTCGGCCGGTTCAATCAGCCCCAGCATTTT. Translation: CASSYGVGRFNQPQHF.

The CDR3 spells CASLALGGNTEAFF. The CDR3, as DNA: TGTGCCAGCTTAGCCTTGGGGGGGAACACTGAAGCTTTCTTT. V is TRBV18 and J is TRBJ1-1; the D gene is possibly TRBD1 (5 bases). There are 14 residues in the CDR3. Germline CDR1 reads KGHSH; CDR2 reads LQKENI. Trimming took 7 bases from V and 1 from J, leaving 13 bases between them.

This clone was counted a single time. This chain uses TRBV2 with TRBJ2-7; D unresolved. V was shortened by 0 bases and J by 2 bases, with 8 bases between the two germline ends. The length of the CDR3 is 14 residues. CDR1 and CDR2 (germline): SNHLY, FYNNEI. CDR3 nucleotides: TGTGCCAGCAGTGAAGCGGGCAGGACCTACGAGCAGTACTTC. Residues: CASSEAGRTYEQYF.

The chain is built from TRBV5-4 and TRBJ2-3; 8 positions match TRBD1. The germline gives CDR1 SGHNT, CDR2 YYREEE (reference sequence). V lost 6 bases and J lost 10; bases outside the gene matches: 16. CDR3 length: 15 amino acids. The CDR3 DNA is TGTGCCAGCACAAGAGGGGACAGGCCCAAAAATGCGCAGTATTTT. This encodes CASTRGDRPKNAQYF.

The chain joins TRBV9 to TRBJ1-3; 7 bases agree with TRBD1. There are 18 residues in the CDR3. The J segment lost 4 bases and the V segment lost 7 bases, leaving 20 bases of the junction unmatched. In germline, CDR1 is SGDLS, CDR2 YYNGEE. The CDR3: CASSRTWDSLLWGNTIYF. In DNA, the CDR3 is TGTGCCAGCTCCCGGACTTGGGACAGCCTACTGTGGGGAAACACCATATATTTT.

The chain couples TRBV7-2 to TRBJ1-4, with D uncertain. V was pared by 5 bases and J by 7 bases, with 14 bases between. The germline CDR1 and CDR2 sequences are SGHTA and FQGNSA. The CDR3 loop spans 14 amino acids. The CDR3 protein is CASSPRVISEKLFF. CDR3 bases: TGTGCCAGCAGCCCCCGGGTTATAAGTGAAAAACTGTTTTTT.

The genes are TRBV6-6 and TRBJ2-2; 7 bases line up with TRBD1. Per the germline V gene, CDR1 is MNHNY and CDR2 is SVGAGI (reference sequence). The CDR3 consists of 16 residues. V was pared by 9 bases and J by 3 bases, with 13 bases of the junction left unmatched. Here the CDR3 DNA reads TGTGCCAGTCCAAAGACCCCGGGGACAGACACCGGGGAGCTGTTTTTT. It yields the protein CASPKTPGTDTGELFF.

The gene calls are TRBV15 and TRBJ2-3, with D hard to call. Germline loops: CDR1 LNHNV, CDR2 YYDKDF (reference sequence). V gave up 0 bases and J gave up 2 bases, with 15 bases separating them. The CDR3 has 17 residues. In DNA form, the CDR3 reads TGTGCCACCAGCAGAGATCGAGTCCGCATATCCACAGATACGCAGTATTTT. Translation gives CATSRDRVRISTDTQYF.

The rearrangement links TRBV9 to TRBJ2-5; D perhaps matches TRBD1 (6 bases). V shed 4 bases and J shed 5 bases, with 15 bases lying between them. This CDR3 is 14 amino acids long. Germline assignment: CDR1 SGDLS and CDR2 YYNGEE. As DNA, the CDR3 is TGTGCCAGCAGCTTATGGGGGCAAAGCGAGACCCAGTACTTC. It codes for CASSLWGQSETQYF.

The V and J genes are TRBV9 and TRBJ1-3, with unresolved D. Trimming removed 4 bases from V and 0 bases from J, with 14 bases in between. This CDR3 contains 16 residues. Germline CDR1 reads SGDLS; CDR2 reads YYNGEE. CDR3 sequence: CASSSRPVRSGNTIYF. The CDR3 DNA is TGTGCCAGCAGCTCCCGACCCGTCCGCTCTGGAAACACCATATATTTT.

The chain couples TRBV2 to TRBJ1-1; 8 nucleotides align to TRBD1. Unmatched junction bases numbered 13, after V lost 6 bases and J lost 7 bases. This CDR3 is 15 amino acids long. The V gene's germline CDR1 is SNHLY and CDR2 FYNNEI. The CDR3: CASRRQGPQRVEAFF. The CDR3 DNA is TGTGCCAGCAGAAGACAGGGGCCTCAGAGGGTTGAAGCTTTCTTT.

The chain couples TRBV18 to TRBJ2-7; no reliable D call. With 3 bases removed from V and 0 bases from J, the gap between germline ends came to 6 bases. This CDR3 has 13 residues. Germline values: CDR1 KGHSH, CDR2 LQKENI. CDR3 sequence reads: CASSPNFSYEQYF. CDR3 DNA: TGTGCCAGCTCACCTAACTTCTCCTACGAGCAGTACTTC.

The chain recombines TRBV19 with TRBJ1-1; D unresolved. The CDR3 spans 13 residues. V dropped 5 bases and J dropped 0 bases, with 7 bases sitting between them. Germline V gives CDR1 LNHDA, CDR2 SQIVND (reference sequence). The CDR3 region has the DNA TGTGCCAGTAGTGTAGGGCTGAACACTGAAGCTTTCTTT. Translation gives CASSVGLNTEAFF.

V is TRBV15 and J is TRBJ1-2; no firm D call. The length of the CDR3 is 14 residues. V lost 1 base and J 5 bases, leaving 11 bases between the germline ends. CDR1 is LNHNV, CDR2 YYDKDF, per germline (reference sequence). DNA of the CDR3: TGTGCCACCAGCAGAGTGCGGGGTGGATATGGCTACACCTTC. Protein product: CATSRVRGGYGYTF. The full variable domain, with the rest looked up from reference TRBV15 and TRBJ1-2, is DAMVIQNPRYQVTQFGKPVTLSCSQTLNHNVMYWYQQKSSQAPKLLFHYYDKDFNNEADTPDNFQSRRPNTSFCFLDIRSPGLGDTAMYLCATSRVRGGYGYTFGSGTRLTVV.

The CDR3 reads CASGGFLSGLSGNTIYF. The CDR3 region has the DNA TGTGCCAGCGGGGGCTTTTTGTCAGGCCTCTCTGGAAACACCATATATTTT. This chain connects TRBV7-2 to TRBJ1-3; TRBD1 might be the D (6 bases). Germline V CDR1 and CDR2: SGHTA, FQGNSA. This CDR3 is 17 amino acids long. V dropped 8 bases and J dropped 0 bases, with 20 bases sitting between them.

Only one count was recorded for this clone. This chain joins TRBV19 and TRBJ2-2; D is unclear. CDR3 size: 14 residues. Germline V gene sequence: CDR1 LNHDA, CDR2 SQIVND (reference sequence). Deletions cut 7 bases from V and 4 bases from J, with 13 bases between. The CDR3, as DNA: TGTGCCAGTATGGAGACAAGGTCCACCGGGGAGCTGTTTTTT. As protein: CASMETRSTGELFF.

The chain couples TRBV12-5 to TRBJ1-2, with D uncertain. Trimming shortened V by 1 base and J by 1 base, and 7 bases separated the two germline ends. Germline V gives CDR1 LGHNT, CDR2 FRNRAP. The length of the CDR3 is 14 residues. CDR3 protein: CASGLGHFNYGYTF. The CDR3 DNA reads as TGTGCTAGTGGTTTGGGCCATTTTAACTATGGCTACACCTTC.

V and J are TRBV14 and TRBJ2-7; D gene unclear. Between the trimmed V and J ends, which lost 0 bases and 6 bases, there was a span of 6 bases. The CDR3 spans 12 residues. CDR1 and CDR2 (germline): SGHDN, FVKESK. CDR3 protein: CASSQEWREQYF. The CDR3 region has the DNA TGTGCCAGCAGCCAAGAGTGGCGCGAGCAGTACTTC.

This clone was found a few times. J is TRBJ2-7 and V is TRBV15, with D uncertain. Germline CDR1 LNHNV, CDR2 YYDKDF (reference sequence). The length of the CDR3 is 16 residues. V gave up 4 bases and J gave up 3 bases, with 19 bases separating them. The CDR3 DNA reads TGTGCCACCAGCACCTTTCGGACCGACCCATTCTACGAGCAGTACTTC. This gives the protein CATSTFRTDPFYEQYF.

The CDR3 nucleotides read TGTGCCAGCAGTCCCCGTGGGGGACAGAATAATTCACCCCTCCACTTT. As protein: CASSPRGGQNNSPLHF. The gene calls are TRBV28 and TRBJ1-6, with 7 bases aligning to TRBD1. Losses at the gene ends were 5 bases for V and 5 bases for J; bases not matched to a gene: 9. Germline V gene lookup returns CDR1 MDHEN and CDR2 SYDVKM. This CDR3 has 16 amino acids. Full variable domain (remainder filled in from reference TRBV28 and TRBJ1-6): DVKVTQSSRYLVKRTGEKVFLECVQDMDHENMFWYRQDPGLGLRLIYFSYDVKMKEKGDIPEGYSVSREKKERFSLILESASTNQTSMYLCASSPRGGQNNSPLHFGNGTRLTVT.

CDR3 sequence reads: CSVGVQGAETQYF. For the CDR3, the DNA is TGCAGCGTTGGGGTACAGGGGGCAGAGACCCAGTACTTC. The chain uses TRBV29-1 and TRBJ2-5, with TRBD1 matching over 9 bases. With 4 bases clipped from V and 4 bases from J, the junction kept 4 bases outside the gene matches. The CDR3 has 13 residues. Per the germline V gene, CDR1 is SQVTM and CDR2 is ANQGSEA.

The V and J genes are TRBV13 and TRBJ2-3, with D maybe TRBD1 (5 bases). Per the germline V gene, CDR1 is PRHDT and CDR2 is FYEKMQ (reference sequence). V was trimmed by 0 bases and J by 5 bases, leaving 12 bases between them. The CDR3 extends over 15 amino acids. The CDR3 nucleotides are TGTGCCAGCAGCTTAGGGGCAGGGTCGGAAGATACGCAGTATTTT. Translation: CASSLGAGSEDTQYF.

The CDR3 DNA sequence: TGTGCCAGTAGTACGAGCCGGGACAGGGGGCTAGACACTGAAGCTTTCTTT. Residues: CASSTSRDRGLDTEAFF. V gene TRBV19 combines with J gene TRBJ1-1; TRBD1 aligns across 12 bases. CDR1 and CDR2 from the germline V gene are LNHDA and SQIVND (reference sequence). The CDR3 totals 17 residues. J was trimmed by 3 bases and V by 4 bases; bases with no gene match: 9. Variable domain in full (rest from reference TRBV19 and TRBJ1-1): DGGITQSPKYLFRKEGQNVTLSCEQNLNHDAMYWYRQDPGQGLRLIYYSQIVNDFQKGDIAEGYSVSREKKESFPLTVTSAQKNPTAFYLCASSTSRDRGLDTEAFFGQGTRLTVV.

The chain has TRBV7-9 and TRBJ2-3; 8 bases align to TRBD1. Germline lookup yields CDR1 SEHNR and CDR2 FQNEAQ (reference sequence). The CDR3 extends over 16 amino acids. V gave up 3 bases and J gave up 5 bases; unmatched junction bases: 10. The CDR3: CASSFPDREKLDTQYF. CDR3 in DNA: TGTGCCAGCAGCTTTCCGGACAGGGAGAAATTAGATACGCAGTATTTT.

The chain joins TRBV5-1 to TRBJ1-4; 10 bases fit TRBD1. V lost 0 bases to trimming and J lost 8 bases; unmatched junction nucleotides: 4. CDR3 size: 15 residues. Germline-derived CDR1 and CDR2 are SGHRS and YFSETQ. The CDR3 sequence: CASSLEGDRGEKLFF. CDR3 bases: TGCGCCAGCAGCTTGGAAGGGGACAGGGGAGAAAAACTGTTTTTT.

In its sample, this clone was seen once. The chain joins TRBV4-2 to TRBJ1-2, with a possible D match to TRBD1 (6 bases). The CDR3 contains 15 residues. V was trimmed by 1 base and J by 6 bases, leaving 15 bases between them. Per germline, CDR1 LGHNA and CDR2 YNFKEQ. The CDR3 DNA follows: TGTGCCAGCAGCCAAGGGGCTGGACAGATGGATGGCTACACCTTC. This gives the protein CASSQGAGQMDGYTF.

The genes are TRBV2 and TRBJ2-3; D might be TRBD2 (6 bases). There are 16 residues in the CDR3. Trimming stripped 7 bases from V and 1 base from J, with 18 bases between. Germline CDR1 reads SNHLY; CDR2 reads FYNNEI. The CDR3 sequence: CASTQNGGTRTDTQYF. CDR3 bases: TGTGCCAGCACCCAAAACGGCGGGACTCGCACAGATACGCAGTATTTT. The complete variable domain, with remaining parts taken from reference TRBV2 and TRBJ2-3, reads EPEVTQTPSHQVTQMGQEVILRCVPISNHLYFYWYRQILGQKVEFLVSFYNNEISEKSEIFDDQFSVERPDGSNFTLKIRSTKLEDSAMYFCASTQNGGTRTDTQYFGPGTRLTVL.

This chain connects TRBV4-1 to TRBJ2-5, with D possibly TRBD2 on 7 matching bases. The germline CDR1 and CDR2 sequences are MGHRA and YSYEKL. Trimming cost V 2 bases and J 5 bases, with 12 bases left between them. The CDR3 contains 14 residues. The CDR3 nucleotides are TGCGCCAGCAGCCAATGGGGGGGCGGCGAGACCCAGTACTTC. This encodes CASSQWGGGETQYF.

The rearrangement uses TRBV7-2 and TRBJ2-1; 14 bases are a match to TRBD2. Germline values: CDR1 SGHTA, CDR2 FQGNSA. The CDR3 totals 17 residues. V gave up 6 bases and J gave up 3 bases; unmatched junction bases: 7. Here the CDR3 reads CASRRRGTSGGYNEQFF. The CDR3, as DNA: TGTGCCAGCAGACGCCGCGGGACTAGCGGGGGCTACAATGAGCAGTTCTTC. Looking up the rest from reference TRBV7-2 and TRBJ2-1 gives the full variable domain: GAGVSQSPSNKVTEKGKDVELRCDPISGHTALYWYRQSLGQGLEFLIYFQGNSAPDKSGLPSDRFSAERTGGSVSTLTIQRTQQEDSAVYLCASRRRGTSGGYNEQFFGPGTRLTVL.